This TCR beta chain is from a study of cytotoxic CD8 clonotypes in ibrutinib-treated CLL. Turning to the study itself: Within the patient group, ten to twelve were relapsed/refractory and some 15 treatment-naive, and approximately 17 were IGHV unmutated. Notes on the study in general: Clonality (at baseline) was higher than in age-matched healthy donors and tracked circulating CD8+ T-cell counts.

V gave up 2 bases and J gave up 5 bases; unmatched junction bases: 9. This CDR3 spans 15 amino acids. In germline, CDR1 is SGHTS, CDR2 YDEGEE. On this clone itself: The antigen is undetermined.

Genomic DNA for TCR beta libraries, about 1.8 micrograms, came from cryopreserved PBMCs. The intended depth for sequencing was 1 in 200,000 to 1 in 1 million T cells. Libraries were prepared by immunoSEQ multiplex PCR; TCRdb keeps only in-frame clonotypes and omits some of them. The sample has roughly 150,000 clones, about 80% seen once. Here the sequenced sample was PBMCs, taken after 12 months of ibrutinib treatment. J is TRBJ1-2 and V is TRBV5-8, with 7 bases that match TRBD1. This clonotype was sampled from a human donor with chronic lymphocytic leukemia. The CDR3 loop is CASSFRTGTEYGYTF. DNA for the CDR3: TGTGCCAGCAGCTTCCGGACCGGGACAGAGTATGGCTACACCTTC.